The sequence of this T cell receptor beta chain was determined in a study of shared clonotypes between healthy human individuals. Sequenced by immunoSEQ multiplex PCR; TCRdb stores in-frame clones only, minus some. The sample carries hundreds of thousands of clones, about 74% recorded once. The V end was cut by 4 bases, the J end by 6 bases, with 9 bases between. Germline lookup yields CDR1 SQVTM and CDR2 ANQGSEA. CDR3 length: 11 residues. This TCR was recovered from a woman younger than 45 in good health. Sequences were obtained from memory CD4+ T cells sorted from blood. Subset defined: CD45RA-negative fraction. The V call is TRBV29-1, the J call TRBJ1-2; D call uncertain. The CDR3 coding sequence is TGCAGCGTTGTTCGCAGAAATGGCTACACCTTC. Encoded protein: CSVVRRNGYTF.